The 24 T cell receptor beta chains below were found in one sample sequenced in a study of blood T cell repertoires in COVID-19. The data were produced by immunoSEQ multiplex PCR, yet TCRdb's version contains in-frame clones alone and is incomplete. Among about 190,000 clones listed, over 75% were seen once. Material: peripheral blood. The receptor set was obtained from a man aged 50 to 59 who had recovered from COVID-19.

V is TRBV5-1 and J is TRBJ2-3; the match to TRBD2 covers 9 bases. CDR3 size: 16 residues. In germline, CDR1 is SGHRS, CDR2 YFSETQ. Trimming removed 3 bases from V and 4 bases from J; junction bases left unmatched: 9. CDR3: CASSSAAGGRADTQYF. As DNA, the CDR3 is TGCGCCAGCAGCTCCGCTGCGGGAGGGCGGGCAGATACGCAGTATTTT.

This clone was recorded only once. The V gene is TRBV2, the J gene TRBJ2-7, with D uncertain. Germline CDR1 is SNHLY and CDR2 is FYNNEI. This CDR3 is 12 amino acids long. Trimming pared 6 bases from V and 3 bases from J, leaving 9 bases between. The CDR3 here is CASSPQSYEQYF. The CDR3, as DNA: TGTGCCAGCAGCCCACAGAGCTACGAGCAGTACTTC.

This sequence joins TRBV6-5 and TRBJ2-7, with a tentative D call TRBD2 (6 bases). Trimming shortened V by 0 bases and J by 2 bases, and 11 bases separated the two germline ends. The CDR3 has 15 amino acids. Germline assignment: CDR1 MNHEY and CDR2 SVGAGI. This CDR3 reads CASSYSGGSPYEQYF. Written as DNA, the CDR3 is TGTGCCAGCAGTTACTCAGGAGGGAGTCCCTACGAGCAGTACTTC.

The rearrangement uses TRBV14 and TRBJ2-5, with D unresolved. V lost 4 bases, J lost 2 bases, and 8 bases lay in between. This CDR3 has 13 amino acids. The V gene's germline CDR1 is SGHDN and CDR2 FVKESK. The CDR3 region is CASSLTIQETQYF. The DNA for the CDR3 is TGTGCCAGCAGCCTGACAATACAAGAGACCCAGTACTTC.

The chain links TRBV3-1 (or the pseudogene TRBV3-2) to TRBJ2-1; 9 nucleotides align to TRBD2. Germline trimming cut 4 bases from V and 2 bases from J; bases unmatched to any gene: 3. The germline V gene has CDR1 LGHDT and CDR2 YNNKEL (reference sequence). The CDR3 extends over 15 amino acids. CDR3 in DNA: TGTGCCAGCAGCCTGGGACTAGCAGCCTACAATGAGCAGTTCTTC. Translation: CASSLGLAAYNEQFF.

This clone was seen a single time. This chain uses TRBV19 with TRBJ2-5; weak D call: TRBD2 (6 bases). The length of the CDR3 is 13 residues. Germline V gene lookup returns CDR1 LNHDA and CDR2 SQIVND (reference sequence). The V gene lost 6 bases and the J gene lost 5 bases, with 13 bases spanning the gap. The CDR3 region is CASSRERAETQYF. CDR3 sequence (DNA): TGTGCCAGTAGCCGGGAGCGAGCGGAGACCCAGTACTTC. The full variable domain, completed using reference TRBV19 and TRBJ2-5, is DGGITQSPKYLFRKEGQNVTLSCEQNLNHDAMYWYRQDPGQGLRLIYYSQIVNDFQKGDIAEGYSVSREKKESFPLTVTSAQKNPTAFYLCASSRERAETQYFGPGTRLLVL.

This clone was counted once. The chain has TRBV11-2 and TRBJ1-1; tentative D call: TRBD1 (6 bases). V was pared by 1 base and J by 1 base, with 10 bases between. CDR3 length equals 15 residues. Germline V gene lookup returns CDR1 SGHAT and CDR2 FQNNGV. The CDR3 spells CASSLGTVRNTEAFF. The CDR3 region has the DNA TGTGCCAGCAGCTTAGGGACAGTGAGGAACACTGAAGCTTTCTTT.

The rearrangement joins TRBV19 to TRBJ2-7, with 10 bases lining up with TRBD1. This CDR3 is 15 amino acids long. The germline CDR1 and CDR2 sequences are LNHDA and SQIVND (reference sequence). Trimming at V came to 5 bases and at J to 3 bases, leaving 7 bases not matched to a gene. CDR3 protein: CASSQRQGALYEQYF. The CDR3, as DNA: TGTGCCAGTAGTCAAAGACAGGGGGCACTCTACGAGCAGTACTTC.

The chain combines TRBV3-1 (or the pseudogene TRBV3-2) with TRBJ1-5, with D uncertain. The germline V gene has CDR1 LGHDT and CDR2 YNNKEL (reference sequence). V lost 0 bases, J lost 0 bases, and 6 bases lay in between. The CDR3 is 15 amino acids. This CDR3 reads CASSQDLASNQPQHF. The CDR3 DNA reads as TGTGCCAGCAGCCAAGATCTAGCTAGCAATCAGCCCCAGCATTTT.

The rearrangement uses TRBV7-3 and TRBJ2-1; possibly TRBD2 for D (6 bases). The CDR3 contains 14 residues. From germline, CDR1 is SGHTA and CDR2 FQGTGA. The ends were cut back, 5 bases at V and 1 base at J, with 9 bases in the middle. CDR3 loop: CASSPGLSYNEQFF. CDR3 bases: TGTGCCAGCAGCCCGGGACTGTCCTACAATGAGCAGTTCTTC.

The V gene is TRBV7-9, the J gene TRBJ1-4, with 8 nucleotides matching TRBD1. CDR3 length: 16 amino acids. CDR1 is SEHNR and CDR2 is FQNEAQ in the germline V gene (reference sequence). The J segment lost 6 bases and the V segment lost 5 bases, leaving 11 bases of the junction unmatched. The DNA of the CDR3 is TGTGCCAGCAGCCTTATTGGACAGGGTAACGATGAAAAACTGTTTTTT. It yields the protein CASSLIGQGNDEKLFF.

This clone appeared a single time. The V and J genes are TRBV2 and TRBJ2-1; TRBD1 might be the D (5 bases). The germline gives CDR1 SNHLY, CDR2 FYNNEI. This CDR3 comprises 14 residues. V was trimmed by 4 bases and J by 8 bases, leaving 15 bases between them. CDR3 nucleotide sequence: TGTGCCAGCAGTGGGTTAGGGGAAGGGGATGAGCAGTTCTTC. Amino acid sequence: CASSGLGEGDEQFF.

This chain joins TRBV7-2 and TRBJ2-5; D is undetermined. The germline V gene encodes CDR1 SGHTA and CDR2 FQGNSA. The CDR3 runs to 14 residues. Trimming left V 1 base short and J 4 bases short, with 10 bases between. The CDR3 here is CASSLEWAPETQYF. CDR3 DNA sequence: TGTGCCAGCAGCTTAGAGTGGGCCCCAGAGACCCAGTACTTC.

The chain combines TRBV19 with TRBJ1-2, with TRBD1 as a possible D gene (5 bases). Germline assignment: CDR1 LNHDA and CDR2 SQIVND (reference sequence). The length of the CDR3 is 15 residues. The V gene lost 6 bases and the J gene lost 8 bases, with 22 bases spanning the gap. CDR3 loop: CASRSARGRVGGYTF. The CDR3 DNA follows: TGTGCCAGTAGGTCCGCGCGGGGGAGGGTAGGAGGCTACACCTTC. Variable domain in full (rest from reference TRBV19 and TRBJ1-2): DGGITQSPKYLFRKEGQNVTLSCEQNLNHDAMYWYRQDPGQGLRLIYYSQIVNDFQKGDIAEGYSVSREKKESFPLTVTSAQKNPTAFYLCASRSARGRVGGYTFGSGTRLTVV.

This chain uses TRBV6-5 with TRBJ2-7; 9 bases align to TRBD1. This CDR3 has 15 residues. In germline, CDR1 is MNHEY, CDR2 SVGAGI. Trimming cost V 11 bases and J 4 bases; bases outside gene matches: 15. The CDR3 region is CAAVGLAGQGYEQYF. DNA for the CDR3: TGTGCCGCCGTTGGCTTGGCGGGACAGGGTTACGAGCAGTACTTC.

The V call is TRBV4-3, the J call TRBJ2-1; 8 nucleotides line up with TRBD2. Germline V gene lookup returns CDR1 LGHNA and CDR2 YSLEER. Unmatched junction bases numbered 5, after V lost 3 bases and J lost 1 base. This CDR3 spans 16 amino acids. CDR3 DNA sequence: TGCGCCAGCAGCCACCTAGCGGGTGGATCCTACAATGAGCAGTTCTTC. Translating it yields CASSHLAGGSYNEQFF.

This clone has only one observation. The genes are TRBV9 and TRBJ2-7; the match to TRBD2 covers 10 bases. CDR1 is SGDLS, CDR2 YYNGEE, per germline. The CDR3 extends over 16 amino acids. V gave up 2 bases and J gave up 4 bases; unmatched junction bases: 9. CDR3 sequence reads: CASSVGGAGGRYEQYF. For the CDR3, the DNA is TGTGCCAGCAGCGTGGGGGGAGCGGGAGGGAGGTACGAGCAGTACTTC.

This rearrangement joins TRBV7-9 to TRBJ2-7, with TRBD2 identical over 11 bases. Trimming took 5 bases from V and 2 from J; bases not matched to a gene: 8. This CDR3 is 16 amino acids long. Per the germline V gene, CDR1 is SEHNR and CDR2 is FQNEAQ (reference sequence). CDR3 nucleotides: TGTGCCAGCAGCCCACCCCTAGCGGGGGGAGCCTACGAGCAGTACTTC. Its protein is CASSPPLAGGAYEQYF.

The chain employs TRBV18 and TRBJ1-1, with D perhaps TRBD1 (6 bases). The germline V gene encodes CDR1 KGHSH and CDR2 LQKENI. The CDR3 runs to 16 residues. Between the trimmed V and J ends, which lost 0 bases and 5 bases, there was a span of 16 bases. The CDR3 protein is CASSPPVRAGETEAFF. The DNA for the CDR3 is TGTGCCAGCTCACCACCGGTAAGGGCAGGGGAGACTGAAGCTTTCTTT.

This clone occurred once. CDR3 sequence: CASTVGQAKPDTQYF. CDR3 nucleotides: TGTGCCAGCACCGTTGGACAGGCAAAACCAGATACGCAGTATTTT. The rearrangement links TRBV9 to TRBJ2-3, with TRBD1 matching over 7 bases. Per germline, CDR1 SGDLS and CDR2 YYNGEE. V shed 6 bases and J 4 bases; nucleotides not matched to a gene: 11. CDR3 length: 15 amino acids.

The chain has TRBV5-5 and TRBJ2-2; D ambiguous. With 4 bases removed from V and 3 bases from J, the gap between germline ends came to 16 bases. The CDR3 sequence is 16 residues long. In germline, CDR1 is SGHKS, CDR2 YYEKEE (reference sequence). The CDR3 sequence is CASSRTTRHYTGELFF. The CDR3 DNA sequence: TGTGCCAGCAGCCGCACCACCCGACATTACACCGGGGAGCTGTTTTTT. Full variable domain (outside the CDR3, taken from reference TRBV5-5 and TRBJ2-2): DAGVTQSPTHLIKTRGQQVTLRCSPISGHKSVSWYQQVLGQGPQFIFQYYEKEERGRGNFPDRFSARQFPNYSSELNVNALLLGDSALYLCASSRTTRHYTGELFFGEGSRLTVL.

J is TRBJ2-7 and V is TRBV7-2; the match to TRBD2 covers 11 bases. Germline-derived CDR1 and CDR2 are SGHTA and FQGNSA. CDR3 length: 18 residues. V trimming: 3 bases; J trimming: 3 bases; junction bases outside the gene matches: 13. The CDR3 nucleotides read TGTGCCAGCAGCTTCTGGGGGTTAGCGGGAGGGAACCACTACGAGCAGTACTTC. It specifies CASSFWGLAGGNHYEQYF.

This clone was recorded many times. CDR3 residues: CASSYLQGNGYTF. The CDR3 region has the DNA TGTGCCAGCAGTTACCTACAGGGAAATGGCTACACCTTC. V is TRBV14 and J is TRBJ1-2; D may be TRBD1 (6 bases). CDR3 length: 13 residues. Germline values: CDR1 SGHDN, CDR2 FVKESK. V was clipped by 6 bases and J by 6 bases, with 14 bases between them.

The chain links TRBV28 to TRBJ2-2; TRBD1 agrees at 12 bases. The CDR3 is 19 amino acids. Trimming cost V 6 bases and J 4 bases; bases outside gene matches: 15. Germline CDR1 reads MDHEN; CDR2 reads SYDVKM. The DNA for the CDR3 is TGTGCCAGCAGCTACGACCAGGCCGGGACAGGGGGCACCACCGGGGAGCTGTTTTTT. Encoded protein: CASSYDQAGTGGTTGELFF.